This TCR beta chain was recovered during a study of early T cells in non-severe SARS-CoV-2 infection. In the library, individual cDNA molecules carried attached unique molecular identifiers. TCRdb redid the calling of the 5' RACE reads with MiXCR, one entry per CDR3 protein. The sample shows around 25,000 distinct CDR3 sequences, approximately 4% of them seen only once. The germline V and J ends were trimmed by 5 bases and 0 bases, with 12 bases remaining between them. Germline lookup yields CDR1 LNHDA and CDR2 SQIVND (reference sequence). The CDR3 consists of 15 residues. Study findings and constraints: Database matching using VDJdb favored anti-spike CD8 responses, with private and CD4 specificities left missing.

The table lists this clonotype with many counts. No antigen is known for it. V usage is TRBV19 and J usage is TRBJ2-3; tentative D call: TRBD1 (6 bases). The TCR comes from an adult who was a healthcare worker with PCR-confirmed SARS-CoV-2 infection or an uninfected control (not recorded which). The specimen sequenced was whole blood. CDR3 sequence: CASSPRDTSTDTQYF. For the CDR3, the DNA is TGTGCCAGTAGTCCCCGGGACACGAGCACAGATACGCAGTATTTT.